The source of this TCR beta chain is a study of T cell changes during pregnancy in multiple sclerosis. The CDR3 contains 15 residues. V shed 5 bases, J shed 0 bases, and the junction held 8 bases outside the gene matches. The germline V gene encodes CDR1 SGHRS and CDR2 YFSETQ. Assay used: immunoSEQ multiplex PCR; TCRdb lists only in-frame clones, some missing. Here the sample spans about 36,000 clones, around 93% being singletons. The TCR sequence derives from a female donor with multiple sclerosis, enrolled in a pregnancy study. V gene TRBV5-1 combines with J gene TRBJ2-7; 7 nucleotides agree with TRBD1. Sequencing was performed on CD4+ T cells from peripheral blood mononuclear cells, taken in the first trimester of pregnancy. CDR3 nucleotide sequence: TGCGCCAGCAGGCCACCGGGACAGAGCTCCTACGAGCAGTACTTC. Translation gives CASRPPGQSSYEQYF.